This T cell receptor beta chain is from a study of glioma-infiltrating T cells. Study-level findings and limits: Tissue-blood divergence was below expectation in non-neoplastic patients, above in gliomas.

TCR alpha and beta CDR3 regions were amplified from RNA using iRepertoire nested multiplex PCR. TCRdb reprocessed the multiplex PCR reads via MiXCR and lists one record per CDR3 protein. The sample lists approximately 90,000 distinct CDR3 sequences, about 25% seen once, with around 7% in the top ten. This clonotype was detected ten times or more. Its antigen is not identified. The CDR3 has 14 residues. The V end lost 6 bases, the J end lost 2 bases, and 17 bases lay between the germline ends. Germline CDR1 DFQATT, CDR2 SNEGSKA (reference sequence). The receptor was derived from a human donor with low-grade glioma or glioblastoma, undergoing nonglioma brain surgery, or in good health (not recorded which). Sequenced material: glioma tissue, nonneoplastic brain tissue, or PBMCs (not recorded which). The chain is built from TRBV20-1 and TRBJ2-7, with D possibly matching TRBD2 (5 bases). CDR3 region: CSASTRVGAYEQYF. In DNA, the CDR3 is TGCAGTGCCTCTACGAGGGTCGGGGCCTACGAGCAGTACTTC.